The TCR beta chain under discussion was sequenced for a study of T cell changes during pregnancy in multiple sclerosis (dated by TCRdb to between 2019 and 2020). Study-wide context: The study examined how the T cell repertoire changed over the course of pregnancy in women with multiple sclerosis.

Library preparation used the immunoSEQ multiplex PCR assay. In TCRdb, the immuneACCESS table is reduced to in-frame sequences with V and J assigned. These tables do not hold every clone; where another copy was compared, an unresolved V gene accounts for under half, and the others remain unexplained. Within this sample are fewer than 30,000 clones, with 90% of them counted one time only. The ten largest clones capture roughly 9% of the sample. As to this clone: Its cognate antigen has yet to be identified. Base-call qualities are not available, and no considerably larger clone is one nucleotide away.

V was cut back by 4 bases and J by 4 bases, leaving a gap of 14 bases between them. As encoded in the germline V gene, CDR1 is SGDLS while CDR2 is YYNGEE. There are 14 amino acids in the CDR3, from cysteine to phenylalanine inclusive. Left in the record is the CDR3 DNA by itself, 42 bases read in frame from the first base. This sequence was found in a female donor in good health, enrolled as a control in a pregnancy study. The starting material was CD8+ T cells from peripheral blood mononuclear cells, obtained in the third trimester of pregnancy. This receptor chain uses TRBV9 and TRBJ1-1; tentative D gene TRBD1, with 5 bases matching. The DNA sequence is given as TGTGCCAGCAGCCCCAGTTTGGGGGGCACTGAAGCTTTCTTT. Its product reads: CASSPSLGGTEAFF.